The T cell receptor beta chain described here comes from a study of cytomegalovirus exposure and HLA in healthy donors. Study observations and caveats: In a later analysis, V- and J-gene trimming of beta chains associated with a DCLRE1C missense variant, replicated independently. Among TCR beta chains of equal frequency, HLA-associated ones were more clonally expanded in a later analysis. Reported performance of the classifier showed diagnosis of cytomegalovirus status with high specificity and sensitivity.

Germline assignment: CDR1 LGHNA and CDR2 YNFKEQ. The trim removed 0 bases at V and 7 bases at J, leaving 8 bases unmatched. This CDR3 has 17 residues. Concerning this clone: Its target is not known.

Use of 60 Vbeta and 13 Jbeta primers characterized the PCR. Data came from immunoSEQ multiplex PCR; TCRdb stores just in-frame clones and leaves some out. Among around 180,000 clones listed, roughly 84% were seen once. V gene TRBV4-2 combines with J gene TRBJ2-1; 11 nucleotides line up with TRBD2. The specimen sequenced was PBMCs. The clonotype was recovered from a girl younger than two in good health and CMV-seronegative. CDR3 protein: CASSQDHLAGGWNEQFF. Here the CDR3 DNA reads TGTGCCAGCAGCCAAGATCATTTAGCGGGAGGGTGGAATGAGCAGTTCTTC.